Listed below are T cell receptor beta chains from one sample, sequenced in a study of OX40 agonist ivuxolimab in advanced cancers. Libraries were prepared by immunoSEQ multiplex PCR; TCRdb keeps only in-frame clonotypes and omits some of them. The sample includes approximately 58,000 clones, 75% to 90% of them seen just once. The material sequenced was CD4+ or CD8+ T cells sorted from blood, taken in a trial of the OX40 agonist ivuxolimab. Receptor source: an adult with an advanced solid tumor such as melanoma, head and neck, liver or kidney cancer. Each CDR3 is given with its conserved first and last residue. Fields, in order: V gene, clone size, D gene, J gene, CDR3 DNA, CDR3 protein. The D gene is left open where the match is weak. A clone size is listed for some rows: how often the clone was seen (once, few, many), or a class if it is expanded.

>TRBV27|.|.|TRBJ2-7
TGTGCCAGCAGTTTTGACCGACGCGAGCAGTACTTC
CASSFDRREQYF
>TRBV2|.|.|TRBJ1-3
TGTGCCAGCAGTGACAACTCTGGAAACACCATATATTTT
CASSDNSGNTIYF
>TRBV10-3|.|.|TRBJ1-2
TGTGCCATCAGTGAGTCTACCTCGCGGGGGCAAGGCTACACCTTC
CAISESTSRGQGYTF
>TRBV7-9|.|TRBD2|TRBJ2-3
TGTGCCAGCAGCTCAGGACTAGCGGGAGGTTCTGACACAGATACGCAGTATTTT
CASSSGLAGGSDTDTQYF
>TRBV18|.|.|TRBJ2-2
TGTGCCAGCTCACCACCGGAATCTACAGGGAACACCGGGGAGCTGTTTTTT
CASSPPESTGNTGELFF
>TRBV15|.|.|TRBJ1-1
TGTGCCACCAGCAGGCCACCCTCCACCACCGGCAGCGTGACGAACACTGAAGCTTTCTTT
CATSRPPSTTGSVTNTEAFF
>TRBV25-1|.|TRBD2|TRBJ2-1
TGTGCCAGCAGTGAAGCCATCTCTAGCGGGAGGGCCAATGAGCAGTTCTTC
CASSEAISSGRANEQFF
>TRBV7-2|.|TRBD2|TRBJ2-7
TGCGCCAGCAGCCGGGACTATTACTACGAGCAGTACTTC
CASSRDYYYEQYF
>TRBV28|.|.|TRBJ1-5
TGTGCCAGCAGTTTTTTGGGCCTCAATCAGCCCCAGCATTTT
CASSFLGLNQPQHF
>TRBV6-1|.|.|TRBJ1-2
TGTGCCAGCAGTGAAGGGGACTATGGCTACACCTTC
CASSEGDYGYTF
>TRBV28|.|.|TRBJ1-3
TGTGCCAGCAATAGGGCCGGTGTGGTAGGGACTGGAAACACCATATATTTT
CASNRAGVVGTGNTIYF
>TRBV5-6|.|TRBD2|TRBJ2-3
TGTGCCAGCAGAAGGACTAGCGGGACCGCAGATACGCAGTATTTT
CASRRTSGTADTQYF
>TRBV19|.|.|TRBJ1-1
TGTGCCAGTAGTAAGCGAGGGGCTGGGAACACTGAAGCTTTCTTT
CASSKRGAGNTEAFF
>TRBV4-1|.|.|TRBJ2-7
TGCGCCAGCAGCCAAGATCTAGGGCTCGCCGAGCAGTACTTC
CASSQDLGLAEQYF
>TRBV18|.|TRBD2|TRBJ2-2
TGTGCCAGCTCACCACCCGTGACTAGCGAGACCGGGGAGCTGTTTTTT
CASSPPVTSETGELFF
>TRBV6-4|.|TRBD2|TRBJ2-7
TGTGCCAGCAGTGGACTAGCGGGAGGGCCAGGAGAGCAGTACTTC
CASSGLAGGPGEQYF
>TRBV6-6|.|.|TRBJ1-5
TGTGCCAGCAGTTACTCGGCAGGTAATAGCAATCAGCCCCAGCATTTT
CASSYSAGNSNQPQHF
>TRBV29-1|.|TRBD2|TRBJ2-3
TGCAGCGTCGCATTGACGGGAGGCGGAGATACGCAGTATTTT
CSVALTGGGDTQYF
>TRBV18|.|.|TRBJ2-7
TGTGCCAGCTCACCCCTGTTGAGTCGGTTGAACGAGCAGTACTTC
CASSPLLSRLNEQYF
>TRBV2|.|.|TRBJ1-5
TGTGCCAGCAGAGAGGACCGCGCCAATCAGCCCCAGCATTTT
CASREDRANQPQHF
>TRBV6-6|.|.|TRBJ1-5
TGTGCCAGCAGTGCAGGACAGCTTAGCAATCAGCCCCAGCATTTT
CASSAGQLSNQPQHF
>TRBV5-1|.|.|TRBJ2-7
TGCGCCAGCAGTTCGGACCCGGGGAGCTCCTACGAGCAGTACTTC
CASSSDPGSSYEQYF
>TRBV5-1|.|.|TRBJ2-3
TGCGCCAGCAGCTTGGGTCCTAGCGATACGCAGTATTTT
CASSLGPSDTQYF
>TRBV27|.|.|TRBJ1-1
TGTGCCAGCAGTTTCTCAGGGATTATGACTGAAGCTTTCTTT
CASSFSGIMTEAFF
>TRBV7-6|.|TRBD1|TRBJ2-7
TGTGCCAGCAGCCCCACGGCTGGGACAGATGAGCAGTACTTC
CASSPTAGTDEQYF
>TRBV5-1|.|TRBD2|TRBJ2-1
TGCGCCAGCAGCTTGGGACTAGCGGGAGTGAATGAGCAGTTCTTC
CASSLGLAGVNEQFF
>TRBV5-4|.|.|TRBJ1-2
TGTGCCAGCAGCTTGGCTGGCGTCGGCGGCTACACCTTC
CASSLAGVGGYTF
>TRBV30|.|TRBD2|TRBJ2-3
TGTGCCTGGAGTCCGACTAGCGGGAGGGACAGTCCTCAGTATTTT
CAWSPTSGRDSPQYF
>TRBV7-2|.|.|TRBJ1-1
TGTGCCAGCAGCTTCGGGACTAAGAACACTGAAGCTTTCTTT
CASSFGTKNTEAFF
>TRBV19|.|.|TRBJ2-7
TGTGCCAGTAGTGATCCGGGACAAATGTACGAGCAGTACTTC
CASSDPGQMYEQYF
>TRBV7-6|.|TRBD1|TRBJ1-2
TGTGCCATCGACAGGGGGCAAGTCGGCTATGGCTACACCTTC
CAIDRGQVGYGYTF
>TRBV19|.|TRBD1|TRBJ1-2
TGTGCCAGTAGGGGGACAGGGGGAGACTATGGCTACACCTTC
CASRGTGGDYGYTF
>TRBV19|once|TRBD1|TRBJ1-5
TGTGCCAGTAGTATCGCTTTGTCAGGGGGCTTTCAGCCCCAGCATTTT
CASSIALSGGFQPQHF
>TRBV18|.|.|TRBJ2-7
TGTGCCAGCTCACCACCAAGCCAGCTCTCCTACGAGCAGTACTTC
CASSPPSQLSYEQYF
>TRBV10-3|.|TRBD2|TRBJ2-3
TGTGCCATCAGTGAAGGGCTAGCGGGAACAGATACGCAGTATTTT
CAISEGLAGTDTQYF
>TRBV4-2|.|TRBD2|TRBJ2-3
TGTGCCAGCAGCCAAGATCTCCGGACTAGCGGGAGGGCTGGGGATACGCAGTATTTT
CASSQDLRTSGRAGDTQYF
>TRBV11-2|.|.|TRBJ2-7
TGTGCCAGCAGCCCCGGAGGCGGCAGGACCTACGAGCAGTACTTC
CASSPGGGRTYEQYF
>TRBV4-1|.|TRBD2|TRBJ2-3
TGCGCCAGCAGCCAGGCTCCTAGCGGGAGGTACCGTCGCACAGATACGCAGTATTTT
CASSQAPSGRYRRTDTQYF
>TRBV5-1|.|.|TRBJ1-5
TGCGCCAGCAGCCCCGGGGCAGGACAGAATCAGCCCCAGCATTTT
CASSPGAGQNQPQHF
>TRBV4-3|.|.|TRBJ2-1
TGCGCCAGCAGCCAAGATCATCTCACCTCCTACAATGAGCAGTTCTTC
CASSQDHLTSYNEQFF
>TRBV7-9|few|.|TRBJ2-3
TGTGCCAGCAGCCCTAACGCAGATACGCAGTATTTT
CASSPNADTQYF
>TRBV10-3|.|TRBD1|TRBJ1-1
TGTGCCATCAATCCCACAGGGGCCACTGAAGCTTTCTTT
CAINPTGATEAFF